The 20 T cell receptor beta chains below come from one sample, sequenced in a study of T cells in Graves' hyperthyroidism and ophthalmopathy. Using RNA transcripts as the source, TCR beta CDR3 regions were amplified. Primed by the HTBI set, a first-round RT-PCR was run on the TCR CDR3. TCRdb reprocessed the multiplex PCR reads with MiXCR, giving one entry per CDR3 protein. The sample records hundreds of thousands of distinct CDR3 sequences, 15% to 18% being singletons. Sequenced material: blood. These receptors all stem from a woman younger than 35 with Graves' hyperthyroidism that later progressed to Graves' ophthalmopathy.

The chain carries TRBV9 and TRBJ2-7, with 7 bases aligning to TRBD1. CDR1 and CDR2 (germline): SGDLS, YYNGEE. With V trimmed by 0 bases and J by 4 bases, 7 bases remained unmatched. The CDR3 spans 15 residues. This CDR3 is CASSVAGTDSYEQYF. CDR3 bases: TGTGCCAGCAGCGTAGCTGGGACAGACTCTTACGAGCAGTACTTC.

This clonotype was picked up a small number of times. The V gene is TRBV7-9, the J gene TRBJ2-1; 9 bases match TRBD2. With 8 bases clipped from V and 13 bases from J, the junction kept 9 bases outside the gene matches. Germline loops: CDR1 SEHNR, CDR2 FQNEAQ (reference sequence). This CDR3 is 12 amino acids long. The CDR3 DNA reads TGTGCCAGCGGAGTTTTGGGACTAGCCCAGTTCTTC. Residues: CASGVLGLAQFF.

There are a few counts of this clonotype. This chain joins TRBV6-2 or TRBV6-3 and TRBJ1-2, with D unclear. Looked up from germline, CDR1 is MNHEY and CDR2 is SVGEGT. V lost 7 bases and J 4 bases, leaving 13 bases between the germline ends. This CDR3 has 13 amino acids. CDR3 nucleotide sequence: TGTGCCAGCACTAACGGGGTTCTCTATGGCTACACCTTC. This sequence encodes CASTNGVLYGYTF.

The chain's CDR3 is CASSQAGLAGGENEQFF. Here the CDR3 DNA reads TGCGCCAGCAGCCAAGCTGGACTAGCGGGAGGAGAGAATGAGCAGTTCTTC. The rearrangement uses TRBV4-1 and TRBJ2-1; 14 positions match TRBD2. V lost 1 base to trimming and J lost 7 bases; unmatched junction nucleotides: 6. Per germline, CDR1 MGHRA and CDR2 YSYEKL. The CDR3 consists of 17 residues.

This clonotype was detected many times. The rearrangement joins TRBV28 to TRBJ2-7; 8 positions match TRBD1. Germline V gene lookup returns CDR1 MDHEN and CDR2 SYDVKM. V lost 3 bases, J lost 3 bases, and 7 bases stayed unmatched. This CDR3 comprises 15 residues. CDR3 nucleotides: TGTGCCAGCAGTTTTGGACAGGGCAGGTTCTACGAGCAGTACTTC. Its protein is CASSFGQGRFYEQYF. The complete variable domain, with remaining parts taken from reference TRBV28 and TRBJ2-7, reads DVKVTQSSRYLVKRTGEKVFLECVQDMDHENMFWYRQDPGLGLRLIYFSYDVKMKEKGDIPEGYSVSREKKERFSLILESASTNQTSMYLCASSFGQGRFYEQYFGPGTRLTVT.

The CDR3 sequence is CASSQDFPGLVNTGELFF. Written as DNA, the CDR3 is TGCGCCAGCAGCCAAGACTTCCCGGGACTAGTGAACACCGGGGAGCTGTTTTTT. The genes are TRBV4-3 and TRBJ2-2, with 8 nucleotides matching TRBD2. V was pared by 0 bases and J by 1 base, with 7 bases of the junction left unmatched. The CDR3 totals 18 residues. Germline CDR1 and CDR2: LGHNA and YSLEER.

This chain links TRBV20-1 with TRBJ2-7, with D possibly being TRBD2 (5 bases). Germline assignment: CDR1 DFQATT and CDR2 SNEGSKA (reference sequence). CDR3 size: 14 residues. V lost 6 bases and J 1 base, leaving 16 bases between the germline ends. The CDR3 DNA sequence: TGCAGTGCGGTTCCTGGTACTAGATCCTACGAGCAGTACTTC. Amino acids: CSAVPGTRSYEQYF.

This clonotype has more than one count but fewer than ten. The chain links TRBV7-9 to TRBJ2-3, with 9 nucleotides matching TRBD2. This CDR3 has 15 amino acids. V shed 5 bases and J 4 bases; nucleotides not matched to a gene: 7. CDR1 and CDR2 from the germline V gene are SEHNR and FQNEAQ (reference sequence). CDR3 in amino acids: CASSPGTSPPDTQYF. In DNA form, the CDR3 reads TGTGCCAGCAGCCCAGGGACTAGCCCTCCAGATACGCAGTATTTT.

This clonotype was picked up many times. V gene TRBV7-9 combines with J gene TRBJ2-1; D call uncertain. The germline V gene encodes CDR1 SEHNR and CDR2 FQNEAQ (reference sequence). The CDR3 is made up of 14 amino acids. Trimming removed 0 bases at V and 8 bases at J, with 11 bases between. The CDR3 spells CASSLASVEDEQFF. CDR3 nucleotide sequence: TGTGCCAGCAGCTTAGCGAGCGTGGAAGATGAGCAGTTCTTC.

CDR3 in DNA: TGCAGTGCTGAACCCGCGGGACTAGCGGGAGCTTACGAGCAGTACTTC. Protein product: CSAEPAGLAGAYEQYF. V gene TRBV20-1 combines with J gene TRBJ2-7, with 14 bases aligning to TRBD2. The CDR3 length is 16 residues. V lost 5 bases and J lost 4; bases outside the gene matches: 10. Germline V gene lookup returns CDR1 DFQATT and CDR2 SNEGSKA (reference sequence).

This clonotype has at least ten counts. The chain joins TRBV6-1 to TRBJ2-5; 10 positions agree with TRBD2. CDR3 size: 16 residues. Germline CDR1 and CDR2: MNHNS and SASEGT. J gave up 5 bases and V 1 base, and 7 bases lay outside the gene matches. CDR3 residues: CASSEVVAGGRETQYF. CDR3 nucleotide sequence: TGTGCCAGCAGTGAAGTGGTAGCGGGAGGAAGGGAGACCCAGTACTTC.

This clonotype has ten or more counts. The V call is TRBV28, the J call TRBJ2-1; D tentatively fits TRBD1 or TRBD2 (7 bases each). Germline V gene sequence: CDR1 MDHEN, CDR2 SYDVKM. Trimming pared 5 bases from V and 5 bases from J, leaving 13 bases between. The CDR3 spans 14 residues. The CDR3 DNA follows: TGTGCCAGCAGTCTCAGGGGGGGAGACAATGAGCAGTTCTTC. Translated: CASSLRGGDNEQFF.

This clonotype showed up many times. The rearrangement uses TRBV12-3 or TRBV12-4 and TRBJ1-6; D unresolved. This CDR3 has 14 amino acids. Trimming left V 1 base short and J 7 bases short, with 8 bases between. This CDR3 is CASSLVSLNSPLHF. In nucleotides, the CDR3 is TGTGCCAGCAGTTTAGTCAGCCTAAATTCACCCCTCCACTTT.

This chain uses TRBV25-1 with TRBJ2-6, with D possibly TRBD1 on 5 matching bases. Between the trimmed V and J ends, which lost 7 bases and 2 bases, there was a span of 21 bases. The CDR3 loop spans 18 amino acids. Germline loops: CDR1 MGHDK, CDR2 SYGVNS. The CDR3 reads CASNTNRPDGTGANVLTF. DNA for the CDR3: TGTGCCAGCAATACCAACAGGCCTGATGGGACTGGGGCCAACGTCCTGACTTTC.

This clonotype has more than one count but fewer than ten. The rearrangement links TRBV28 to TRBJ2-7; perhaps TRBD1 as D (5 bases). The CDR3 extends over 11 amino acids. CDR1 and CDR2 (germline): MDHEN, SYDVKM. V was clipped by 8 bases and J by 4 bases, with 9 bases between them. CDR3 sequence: CASRRQYEQYF. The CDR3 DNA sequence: TGTGCCAGCCGACGACAGTACGAGCAGTACTTC.

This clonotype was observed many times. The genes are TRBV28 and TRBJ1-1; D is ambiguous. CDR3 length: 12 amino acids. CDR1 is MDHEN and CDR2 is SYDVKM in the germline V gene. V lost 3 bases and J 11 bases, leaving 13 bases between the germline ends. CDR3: CASSLGVRGAFF. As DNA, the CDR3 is TGTGCCAGCAGTTTGGGAGTCCGTGGGGCTTTCTTT.

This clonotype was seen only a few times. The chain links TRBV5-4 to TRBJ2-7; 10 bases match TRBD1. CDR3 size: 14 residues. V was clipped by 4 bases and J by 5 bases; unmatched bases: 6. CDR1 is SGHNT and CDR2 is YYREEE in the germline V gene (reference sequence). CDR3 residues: CASSPGQGINEQYF. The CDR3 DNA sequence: TGTGCCAGCAGCCCGGGACAGGGGATCAACGAGCAGTACTTC.

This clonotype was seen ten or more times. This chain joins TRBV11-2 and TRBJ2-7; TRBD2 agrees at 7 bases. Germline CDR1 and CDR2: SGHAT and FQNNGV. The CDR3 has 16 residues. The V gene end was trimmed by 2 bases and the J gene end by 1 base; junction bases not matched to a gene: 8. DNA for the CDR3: TGTGCCAGCAGCTTACGTACGGCTAGCGGTTCCTACGAGCAGTACTTC. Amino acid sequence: CASSLRTASGSYEQYF.

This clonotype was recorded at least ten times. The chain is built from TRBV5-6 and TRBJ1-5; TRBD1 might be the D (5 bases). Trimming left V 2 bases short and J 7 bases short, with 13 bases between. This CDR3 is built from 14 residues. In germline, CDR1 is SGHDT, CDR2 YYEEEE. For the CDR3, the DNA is TGTGCCAGCAGCTTATGGGGGTTAAGGCAGCCCCAGCATTTT. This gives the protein CASSLWGLRQPQHF.

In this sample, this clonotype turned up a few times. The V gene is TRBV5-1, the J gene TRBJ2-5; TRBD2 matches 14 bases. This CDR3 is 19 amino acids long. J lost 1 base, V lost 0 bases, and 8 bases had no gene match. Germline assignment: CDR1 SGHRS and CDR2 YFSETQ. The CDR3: CASSLAPTSGRAPQETQYF. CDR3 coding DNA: TGCGCCAGCAGCTTGGCACCGACTAGCGGGAGGGCGCCCCAAGAGACCCAGTACTTC.